These 15 T cell receptor beta chains were sequenced from one sample in a study of regulatory T cells in long-lasting Graves disease. This sample's time point: newly diagnosed GD, antithyroid drugs for less than 3 months. PBMC RNA served as the TCR library source. To make TCR beta libraries, researchers used iRepertoire HTBI primers and Arm-PCR of CDR3 regions. A single record per CDR3 protein comes from TCRdb applying MiXCR to the multiplex PCR reads. The table has hundreds of thousands of distinct CDR3 sequences, roughly 14% seen once. The data also belong to a second study, concerning T cells in Graves' hyperthyroidism and ophthalmopathy.

Source: peripheral blood mononuclear cells (PBMCs), taken at new diagnosis, from a patient treated with antithyroid drugs. Receptor source: a man aged 25 to 40 with Graves disease.

This clonotype was recorded many times. The rearrangement joins TRBV3-1 to TRBJ2-1; 9 bases fit TRBD2. The CDR3 contains 15 residues. Trimming removed 4 bases from V and 9 bases from J; junction bases left unmatched: 10. Germline lookup yields CDR1 LGHDT and CDR2 YNNKEL (reference sequence). DNA for the CDR3: TGTGCCAGCAGCCTAATTGGCGGGAGGGGACGTGAGCAGTTCTTC. Residues: CASSLIGGRGREQFF.

This clonotype was counted only a few times. This sequence joins TRBV12-3 or TRBV12-4 and TRBJ2-3; 9 bases match TRBD2. CDR3 size: 17 residues. With V trimmed by 0 bases and J by 3 bases, 7 bases remained unmatched. The CDR3 DNA sequence: TGTGCCAGCAGTTTAGCCCGAGCGGGAGGCCGGACAGATACGCAGTATTTT. Its translation is CASSLARAGGRTDTQYF.

This clonotype was counted at least ten times. The chain has TRBV27 and TRBJ1-1; no reliable D call. The CDR3 has 13 amino acids. Trimming stripped 3 bases from V and 1 base from J, with 6 bases between. The germline V gene has CDR1 MNHEY and CDR2 SMNVEV (reference sequence). The CDR3 bases are TGTGCCAGCAGTTTTTCGTCGAACACTGAAGCTTTCTTT. It translates to CASSFSSNTEAFF.

J is TRBJ1-2 and V is TRBV5-1; no firm D call. V was shortened by 0 bases and J by 2 bases, with 11 bases between the two germline ends. The germline V gene has CDR1 SGHRS and CDR2 YFSETQ. The CDR3 spans 15 residues. CDR3 sequence (DNA): TGCGCCAGCAGCTTGGTGGCAGGCGGAAACTATGGCTACACCTTC. Protein: CASSLVAGGNYGYTF.

At least ten counts were recorded for this clonotype. The V gene is TRBV18, the J gene TRBJ2-3; 9 bases fit TRBD1. V lost 3 bases and J lost 3; bases outside the gene matches: 4. CDR3 length: 15 residues. CDR1 is KGHSH, CDR2 LQKENI, per germline. CDR3 nucleotides: TGTGCCAGCTCACCGACAGGGGGGAATACAGATACGCAGTATTTT. Amino acids: CASSPTGGNTDTQYF.

This clonotype occurred many times. The rearrangement links TRBV2 to TRBJ1-5; D remains ambiguous. Germline CDR1 and CDR2: SNHLY and FYNNEI. Between the trimmed V and J ends, which lost 6 bases and 0 bases, there was a span of 15 bases. The length of the CDR3 is 16 residues. CDR3 residues: CASSQTRRDSNQPQHF. CDR3 nucleotides: TGTGCCAGCAGCCAAACCCGGAGGGATAGCAATCAGCCCCAGCATTTT.

This clonotype was recorded a few times. The V and J genes are TRBV20-1 and TRBJ1-1; 7 positions agree with TRBD1. CDR1 and CDR2 (germline): DFQATT, SNEGSKA (reference sequence). The CDR3 totals 13 residues. Trimming at V came to 6 bases and at J to 0 bases, leaving 4 bases not matched to a gene. CDR3 sequence: CSATGQMNTEAFF. Written as DNA, the CDR3 is TGCAGTGCCACGGGACAGATGAACACTGAAGCTTTCTTT.

V usage is TRBV10-3 and J usage is TRBJ2-2; TRBD2 aligns across 7 bases. Trimming removed 5 bases from V and 5 bases from J; junction bases left unmatched: 11. The CDR3 totals 16 residues. Per the germline V gene, CDR1 is ENHRY and CDR2 is SYGVKD. The DNA of the CDR3 is TGTGCCATCAGTTACGAAGCGGGAAAAGGAACCGGGGAGCTGTTTTTT. This gives the protein CAISYEAGKGTGELFF.

In its sample, this clonotype was seen many times. The chain uses TRBV12-3 or TRBV12-4 and TRBJ1-1; D not certain. This CDR3 region has 10 residues. Trimming removed 3 bases from V and 5 bases from J, with 1 base in between. The CDR3 DNA reads as TGTGCCAGCAGTTTTACTGAAGCTTTCTTT. Translated: CASSFTEAFF.

This clonotype was detected ten times or more. This rearrangement joins TRBV10-3 to TRBJ2-7; no firm D call. Germline lookup yields CDR1 ENHRY and CDR2 SYGVKD. The CDR3 spans 13 residues. Trimming stripped 3 bases from V and 5 bases from J, with 11 bases between. The CDR3 region is CAISEWWDDEQYF. The DNA for the CDR3 is TGTGCCATCAGTGAATGGTGGGATGACGAGCAGTACTTC.

This clonotype was observed many times. The chain uses TRBV27 and TRBJ2-7; 7 nucleotides agree with TRBD2. V shed 2 bases and J 1 base; nucleotides not matched to a gene: 5. The V gene's germline CDR1 is MNHEY and CDR2 SMNVEV (reference sequence). The CDR3 is 15 amino acids. CDR3 DNA: TGTGCCAGCAGTTTAACGGGACTAACGTCCTACGAGCAGTACTTC. It specifies CASSLTGLTSYEQYF.

Many counts were recorded for this clonotype. The chain carries TRBV30 and TRBJ2-7; D is possibly TRBD2 (6 bases). Germline V gene sequence: CDR1 GTSNPN, CDR2 SVGIG (reference sequence). The ends were cut back, 5 bases at V and 0 bases at J, with 8 bases in the middle. This CDR3 comprises 12 residues. CDR3 bases: TGTGCCTGGGGGCGGGACTCCTACGAGCAGTACTTC. Translating gives CAWGRDSYEQYF.

This clonotype appeared a few times. The chain carries TRBV10-3 and TRBJ2-5; D gene uncertain. Per germline, CDR1 ENHRY and CDR2 SYGVKD. The CDR3 is 20 amino acids. V shed 5 bases and J shed 2 bases, with 30 bases lying between them. As DNA, the CDR3 is TGTGCCATCAGTTTACCGTTACTTCCGGGCCCCCACCGTAAACAAGAGACCCAGTACTTC. It yields the protein CAISLPLLPGPHRKQETQYF.

This clonotype came up a few times. The J gene is TRBJ2-3, the V gene TRBV30; TRBD1 agrees at 8 bases. The CDR3 is made up of 16 amino acids. The germline V gene has CDR1 GTSNPN and CDR2 SVGIG (reference sequence). V dropped 4 bases and J dropped 3; count of bases not matched to a gene: 12. The chain's CDR3 is CAWTGQGGLITDTQYF. The DNA for the CDR3 is TGTGCCTGGACAGGACAGGGAGGCCTCATTACAGATACGCAGTATTTT. Together with reference TRBV30 and TRBJ2-3, the CDR3 gives the full variable domain: SQTIHQWPATLVQPVGSPLSLECTVEGTSNPNLYWYRQAAGRGLQLLFYSVGIGQISSEVPQNLSASRPQDRQFILSSKKLLLSDSGFYLCAWTGQGGLITDTQYFGPGTRLTVL.

This clonotype has at least ten counts. The chain employs TRBV11-2 and TRBJ2-1; D is possibly TRBD2 (5 bases). Looked up from germline, CDR1 is SGHAT and CDR2 is FQNNGV. This CDR3 spans 16 amino acids. Trimming stripped 0 bases from V and 1 base from J, with 10 bases between. The CDR3 spells CASSLDRSASYNEQFF. The CDR3 nucleotides are TGTGCCAGCAGCTTAGATCGTAGCGCATCCTACAATGAGCAGTTCTTC.